This T cell receptor (beta chain) was identified in a study of cytomegalovirus exposure and HLA in healthy donors. This clone was observed a single time. Primers: 60 Vbeta forward and 13 Jbeta reverse. Clones were sequenced by immunoSEQ multiplex PCR, and TCRdb holds only the in-frame ones, with some missing. This table has approximately 160,000 clones, 68% appearing once. The sequence came from a man aged 45-65 years in good health and CMV-seronegative. The sequenced sample was PBMCs.

The CDR3 sequence: CASTGTVYGYTF. The CDR3 nucleotides read TGTGCCAGCACAGGGACAGTCTATGGCTACACCTTC. The gene calls are TRBV28 and TRBJ1-2; 7 bases are a match to TRBD1. V was clipped by 7 bases and J by 4 bases; unmatched bases: 3. Per the germline V gene, CDR1 is MDHEN and CDR2 is SYDVKM. The CDR3 consists of 12 residues.